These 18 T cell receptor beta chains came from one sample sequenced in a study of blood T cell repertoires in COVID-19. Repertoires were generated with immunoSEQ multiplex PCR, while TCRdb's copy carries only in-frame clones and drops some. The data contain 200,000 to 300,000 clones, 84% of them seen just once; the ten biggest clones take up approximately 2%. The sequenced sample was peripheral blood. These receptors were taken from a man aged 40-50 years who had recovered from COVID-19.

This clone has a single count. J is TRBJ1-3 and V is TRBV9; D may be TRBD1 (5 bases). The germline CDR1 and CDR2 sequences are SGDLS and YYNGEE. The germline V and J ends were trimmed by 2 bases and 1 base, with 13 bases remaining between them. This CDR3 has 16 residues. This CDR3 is CASSVGQAASGNTIYF. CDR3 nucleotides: TGTGCCAGCAGCGTGGGGCAGGCGGCGTCTGGAAACACCATATATTTT.

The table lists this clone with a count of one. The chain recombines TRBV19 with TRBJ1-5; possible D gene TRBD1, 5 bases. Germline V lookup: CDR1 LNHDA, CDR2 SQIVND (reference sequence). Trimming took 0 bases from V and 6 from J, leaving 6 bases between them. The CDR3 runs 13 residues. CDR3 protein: CASSIEDSQPQHF. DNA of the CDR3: TGTGCCAGTAGTATAGAAGACAGTCAGCCCCAGCATTTT.

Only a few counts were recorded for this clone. The CDR3 bases are TGTGCCAGCTCACCAACGACTAGCGGGAGTCTAGATACGCAGTATTTT. Protein product: CASSPTTSGSLDTQYF. The chain combines TRBV18 with TRBJ2-3; 12 bases are shared with TRBD2. The germline gives CDR1 KGHSH, CDR2 LQKENI. V lost 2 bases, J lost 5 bases, and 5 bases stayed unmatched. There are 16 residues in the CDR3.

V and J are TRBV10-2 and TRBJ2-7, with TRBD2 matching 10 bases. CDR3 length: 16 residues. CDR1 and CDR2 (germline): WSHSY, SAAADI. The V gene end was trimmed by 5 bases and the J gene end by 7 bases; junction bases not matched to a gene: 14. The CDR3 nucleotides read TGCGCCAGCAGTACCTCGATAGCGGGAGGACGGAGGGAGCAGTACTTC. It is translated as CASSTSIAGGRREQYF.

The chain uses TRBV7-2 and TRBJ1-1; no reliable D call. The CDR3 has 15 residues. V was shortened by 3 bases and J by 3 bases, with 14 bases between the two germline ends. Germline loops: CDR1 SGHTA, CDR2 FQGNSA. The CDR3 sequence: CASSFGTVTYTEAFF. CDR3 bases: TGTGCCAGCAGCTTCGGTACGGTAACGTACACTGAAGCTTTCTTT.

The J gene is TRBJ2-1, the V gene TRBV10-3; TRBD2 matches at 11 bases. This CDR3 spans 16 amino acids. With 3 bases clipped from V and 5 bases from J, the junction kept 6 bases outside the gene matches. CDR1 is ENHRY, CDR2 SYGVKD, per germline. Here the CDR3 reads CAISDHLAGGDNEQFF. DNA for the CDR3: TGTGCCATCAGTGATCATCTAGCGGGAGGCGACAATGAGCAGTTCTTC.

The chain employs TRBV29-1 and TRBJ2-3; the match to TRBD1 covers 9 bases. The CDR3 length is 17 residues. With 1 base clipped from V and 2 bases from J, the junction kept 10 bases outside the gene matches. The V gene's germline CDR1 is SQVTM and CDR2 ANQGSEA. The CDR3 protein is CSVEARTGVGATDTQYF. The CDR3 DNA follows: TGCAGCGTTGAAGCTCGGACAGGGGTTGGGGCCACAGATACGCAGTATTTT.

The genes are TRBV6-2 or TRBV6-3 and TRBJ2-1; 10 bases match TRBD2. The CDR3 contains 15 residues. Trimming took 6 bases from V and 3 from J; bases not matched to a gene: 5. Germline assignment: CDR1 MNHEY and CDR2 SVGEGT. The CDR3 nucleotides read TGTGCCAGCAGCATCCTAGCGGGGGACTACAATGAGCAGTTCTTC. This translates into CASSILAGDYNEQFF.

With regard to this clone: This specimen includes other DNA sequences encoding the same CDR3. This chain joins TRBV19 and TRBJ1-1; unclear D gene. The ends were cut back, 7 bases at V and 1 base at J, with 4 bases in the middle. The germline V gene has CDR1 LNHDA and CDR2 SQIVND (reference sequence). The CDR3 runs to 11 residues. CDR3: CASTRNTEAFF. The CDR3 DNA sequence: TGTGCCAGTACTCGGAACACTGAAGCTTTCTTT.

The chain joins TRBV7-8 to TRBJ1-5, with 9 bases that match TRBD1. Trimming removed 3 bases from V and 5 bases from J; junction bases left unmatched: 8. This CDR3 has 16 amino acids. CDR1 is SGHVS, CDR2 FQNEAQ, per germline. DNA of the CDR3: TGTGCCAGCAGCTTGTGGGGGACAGGGAGGGATCAGCCCCAGCATTTT. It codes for CASSLWGTGRDQPQHF.

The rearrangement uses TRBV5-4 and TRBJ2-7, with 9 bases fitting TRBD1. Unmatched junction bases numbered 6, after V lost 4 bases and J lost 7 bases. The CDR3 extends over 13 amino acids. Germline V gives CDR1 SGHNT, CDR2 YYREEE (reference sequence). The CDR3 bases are TGTGCCAGCAGCATGAGGACAGGGGTGGAGCAGTACTTC. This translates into CASSMRTGVEQYF.

In nucleotides, the CDR3 is TGTGCCAGCAGTTACACGCGTGCCACTAGTCGCGCCAAAAACATTCAGTACTTC. Translation gives CASSYTRATSRAKNIQYF. J is TRBJ2-4 and V is TRBV6-2 or TRBV6-3, with a weak D call TRBD2 (5 bases). Germline-derived CDR1 and CDR2 are MNHEY and SVGEGT. The CDR3 has 18 amino acids. The V end was cut by 2 bases, the J end by 1 base, with 18 bases between.

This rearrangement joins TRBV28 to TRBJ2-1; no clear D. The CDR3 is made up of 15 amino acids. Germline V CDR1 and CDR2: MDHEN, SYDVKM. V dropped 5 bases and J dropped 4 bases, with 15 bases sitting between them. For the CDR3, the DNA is TGTGCCAGCAGTGTCCGATCCCTAGGTTACAATGAGCAGTTCTTC. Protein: CASSVRSLGYNEQFF.

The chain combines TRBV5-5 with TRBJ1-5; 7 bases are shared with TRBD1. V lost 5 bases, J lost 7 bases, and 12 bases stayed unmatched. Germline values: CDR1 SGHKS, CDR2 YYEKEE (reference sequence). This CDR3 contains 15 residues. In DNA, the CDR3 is TGTGCCAGCAGGGACAGGAGCCAACCTAAGCAGCCCCAGCATTTT. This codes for CASRDRSQPKQPQHF.

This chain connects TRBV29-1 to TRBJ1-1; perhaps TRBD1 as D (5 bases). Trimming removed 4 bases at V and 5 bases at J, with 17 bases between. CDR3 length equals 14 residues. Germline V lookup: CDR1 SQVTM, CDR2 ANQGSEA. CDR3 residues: CSVVGGLGVTEAFF. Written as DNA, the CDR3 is TGCAGCGTTGTGGGGGGACTCGGCGTTACTGAAGCTTTCTTT.

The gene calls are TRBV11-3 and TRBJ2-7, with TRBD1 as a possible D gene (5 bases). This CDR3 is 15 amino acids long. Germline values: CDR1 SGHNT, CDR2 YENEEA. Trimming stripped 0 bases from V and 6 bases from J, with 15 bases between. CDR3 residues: CASSLDKRTGSEQYF. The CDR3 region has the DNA TGTGCCAGCAGCTTAGATAAAAGAACAGGCAGCGAGCAGTACTTC. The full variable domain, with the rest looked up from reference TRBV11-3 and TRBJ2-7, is EAGVVQSPRYKIIEKKQPVAFWCNPISGHNTLYWYLQNLGQGPELLIRYENEEAVDDSQLPKDRFSAERLKGVDSTLKIQPAELGDSAVYLCASSLDKRTGSEQYFGPGTRLTVT.

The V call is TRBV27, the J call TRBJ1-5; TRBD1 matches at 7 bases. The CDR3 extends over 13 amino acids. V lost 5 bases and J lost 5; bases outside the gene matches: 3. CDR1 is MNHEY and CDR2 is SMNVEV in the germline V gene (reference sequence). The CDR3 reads CASSLDRDQPQHF. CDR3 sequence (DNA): TGTGCCAGCAGTCTCGACAGGGATCAGCCCCAGCATTTT.

The CDR3 sequence: CASSFGGLMNTEAFF. Written as DNA, the CDR3 is TGTGCCAGCAGCTTCGGTGGGCTCATGAACACTGAAGCTTTCTTT. The chain links TRBV5-6 to TRBJ1-1, with D unclear. Germline V gene lookup returns CDR1 SGHDT and CDR2 YYEEEE. This CDR3 region has 15 residues. With 2 bases removed from V and 0 bases from J, the gap between germline ends came to 11 bases.